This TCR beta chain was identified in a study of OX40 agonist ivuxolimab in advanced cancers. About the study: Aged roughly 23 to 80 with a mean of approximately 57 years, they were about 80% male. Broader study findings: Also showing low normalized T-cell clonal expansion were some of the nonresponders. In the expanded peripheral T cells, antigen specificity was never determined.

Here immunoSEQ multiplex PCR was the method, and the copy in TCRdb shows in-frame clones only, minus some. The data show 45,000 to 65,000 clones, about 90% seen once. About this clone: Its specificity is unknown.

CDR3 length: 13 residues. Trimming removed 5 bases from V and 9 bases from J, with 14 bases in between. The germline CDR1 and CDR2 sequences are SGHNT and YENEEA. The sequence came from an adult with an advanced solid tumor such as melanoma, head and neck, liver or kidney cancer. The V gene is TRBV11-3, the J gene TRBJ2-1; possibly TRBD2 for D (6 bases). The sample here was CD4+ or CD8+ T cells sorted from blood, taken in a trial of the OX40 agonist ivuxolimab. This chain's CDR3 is CASSPRFGGEQFF. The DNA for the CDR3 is TGTGCCAGCAGCCCCCGCTTCGGGGGTGAGCAGTTCTTC.